Presented here are 3 T cell receptor beta chains from one specimen sequenced in a study of beta chain features in type 1 diabetes. Study results and caveats: In all four CD4+ subsets, TCRB CDR3 length was significantly, moderately reduced in type 1 diabetes.

Antigens for these TCRs are unknown. Sequenced material consisted of expressed TCRB transcripts (all of the isolated RNA was reverse transcribed). Assay: immunoSEQ multiplex PCR; the TCRdb copy retains only in-frame clones and omits some. This table holds about 150,000 clones, approximately 10% found once. Sequences were obtained from central memory CD4+ T cells from blood. All receptors derive from a man aged 25 to 45 with type 1 diabetes.

As for this clone: Other DNA sequences in this sample translate to the same CDR3. The gene calls are TRBV28 and TRBJ2-7; 9 bases are shared with TRBD1. From germline, CDR1 is MDHEN and CDR2 SYDVKM. The CDR3 has 14 residues. The J segment lost 3 bases and the V segment lost 4 bases, leaving 4 bases of the junction unmatched. CDR3 DNA: TGTGCCAGCAGTTCTCCGGGACAGGGCTACGAGCAGTACTTC. Translating gives CASSSPGQGYEQYF.

This sequence joins TRBV9 and TRBJ2-7, with 7 bases identical to TRBD1. The CDR3 sequence is 14 residues long. Germline V gene data show CDR1 as SGDLS and CDR2 as YYNGEE. Germline trimming cut 2 bases from V and 2 bases from J; bases unmatched to any gene: 4. CDR3 sequence (DNA): TGTGCCAGCAGCGTCCGGACAGGTCCCTACGAGCAGTACTTC. Translated, it gives CASSVRTGPYEQYF. The whole variable domain, remainder taken from reference TRBV9 and TRBJ2-7, is DSGVTQTPKHLITATGQRVTLRCSPRSGDLSVYWYQQSLDQGLQFLIQYYNGEERAKGNILERFSAQQFPDLHSELNLSSLELGDSALYFCASSVRTGPYEQYFGPGTRLTVT.

This clone was seen a handful of times. The chain recombines TRBV6-5 with TRBJ2-5; D call uncertain. V gave up 6 bases and J gave up 1 base, with 9 bases separating them. This CDR3 contains 13 residues. Germline CDR1 reads MNHEY; CDR2 reads SVGAGI. CDR3 sequence reads: CASRGSAQETQYF. CDR3 sequence (DNA): TGTGCCAGCAGAGGCAGCGCCCAAGAGACCCAGTACTTC.